Each of the 23 T cell receptor beta chains below was sequenced from the same sample in a study of prognosis after radiotherapy for stage I lung cancer. The authors amplified TCR beta CDR3 from genomic DNA using two-round multiplex PCR. First-round PCR used primers specific to each TRBV and TRBJ gene. TCRdb re-derived calls from the multiplex PCR reads in MiXCR, one entry per CDR3 protein. The top ten hold about 44% of the sample, which has about 12,000 distinct CDR3 sequences, 43% seen once. Here the sequenced sample was PBMCs, taken before or after stereotactic body radiation therapy (not recorded which). Every receptor here comes from a donor aged 50 or older with non-small cell lung cancer.

This clonotype was detected many times. The rearrangement links TRBV4-1 to TRBJ2-3; 7 bases map to TRBD2. Germline V gene sequence: CDR1 MGHRA, CDR2 YSYEKL. The CDR3 sequence is 19 residues long. Trimming at V came to 6 bases and at J to 2 bases, leaving 20 bases not matched to a gene. This CDR3 reads CASSRSVGREGRNTDTQYF. CDR3 in DNA: TGCGCCAGCAGTCGTTCAGTTGGGAGGGAGGGCCGTAACACAGATACGCAGTATTTT.

This chain connects TRBV28 to TRBJ1-5; D unclear. This CDR3 region has 16 residues. The germline V and J ends were trimmed by 6 bases and 0 bases, with 15 bases remaining between them. Germline V gene sequence: CDR1 MDHEN, CDR2 SYDVKM. The CDR3 protein is CASRTLEGYSNQPQHF. The CDR3 DNA follows: TGTGCCAGCAGGACCCTAGAGGGTTATAGCAATCAGCCCCAGCATTTT.

This clonotype was found many times. Its ends do not fully match the called genes, so a read error is possible. The CDR3 bases are TGCGCCAGCAGCTTCCAGCAGGGATCCCAACAGACCCAGTACTTC. Protein: CASSFQQGSQQTQYF. V and J are TRBV5-1 and TRBJ2-5; tentatively, D is TRBD1 (5 bases). Germline CDR1 SGHRS, CDR2 YFSETQ. The CDR3 sequence is 15 residues long.

Points on this clonotype: One junction end does not reproduce the germline sequence, and a read error may be involved. The V and J genes are TRBV20-1 and TRBJ2-7, with no clear D. CDR1 and CDR2 from the germline V gene are DFQATT and SNEGSKA (reference sequence). The CDR3 length is 13 residues. The CDR3 nucleotides are TGCAGTGCTTTGGATCCGCGGTCTTACGGGCAGTACTTC. Translating gives CSALDPRSYGQYF.

This clonotype appeared many times. V usage is TRBV9 and J usage is TRBJ1-6; perhaps TRBD1 as D (5 bases). Trimming took 2 bases from V and 7 from J, leaving 10 bases between them. The CDR3 consists of 14 residues. The V gene's germline CDR1 is SGDLS and CDR2 YYNGEE. The CDR3 DNA reads as TGTGCCAGCAGCGTCGGGGGAGTCAATTCACCCCTCCACTTT. This sequence encodes CASSVGGVNSPLHF.

Relative to its sample, this clonotype is medium-sized. The V call is TRBV6-1, the J call TRBJ2-2; the D is unclear. CDR1 and CDR2 from the germline V gene are MNHNS and SASEGT. V lost 5 bases, J lost 7 bases, and 20 bases lay in between. The CDR3 runs to 16 residues. The CDR3 reads CASSHGLLVWGGELFF. The CDR3 DNA follows: TGTGCCAGCAGTCACGGCCTATTGGTCTGGGGCGGGGAGCTGTTTTTT.

The CDR3: CASSPDRGHMNTEAFF. The DNA of the CDR3 is TGTGCCAGCAGTCCCGACAGGGGGCATATGAACACTGAAGCTTTCTTT. The chain uses TRBV6-1 and TRBJ1-1; 10 bases line up with TRBD1. The CDR3 runs to 16 residues. CDR1 and CDR2 (germline): MNHNS, SASEGT. V lost 5 bases to trimming and J lost 0 bases; unmatched junction nucleotides: 6.

Regarding this clonotype: Germline is not matched at one junction end, which may reflect a read error. V and J are TRBV11-2 and TRBJ2-3, with TRBD2 identical over 14 bases. There are 16 residues in the CDR3. Germline assignment: CDR1 SGHAT and CDR2 FQNNGV. CDR3 bases: TGTGCCAGCAGCTTGGGGACTAGCGGGGGCACAGATACGCGGTATTTT. Protein: CASSLGTSGGTDTRYF.

Notes on this clonotype: This sequence is one base from a far larger clone and is likely a read error. The gene calls are TRBV6-4 and TRBJ2-5, with 12 bases aligning to TRBD2. CDR3 length: 19 amino acids. V shed 3 bases, J shed 5 bases, and the junction held 16 bases outside the gene matches. The germline V gene encodes CDR1 MRHNA and CDR2 SNTAGT. The CDR3: CASSEANRTSGMSEETQYF. DNA of the CDR3: TGTGCCAGCAGTGAAGCGAATCGGACTAGCGGGATGTCGGAGGAGACCCAGTACTTC.

The rearrangement links TRBV6-9 to TRBJ2-2; 8 bases line up with TRBD1. V dropped 7 bases and J dropped 11; count of bases not matched to a gene: 21. Germline V gene data show CDR1 as MNHGY and CDR2 as SVAAGI. This CDR3 has 17 amino acids. The CDR3 DNA is TGTGCCAGCATTTACGAATCTGGACAGGGATACTCTGGCGAGCTGTTTTTT. Its translation is CASIYESGQGYSGELFF.

This chain connects TRBV19 to TRBJ2-1; 14 bases line up with TRBD2. V lost 5 bases to trimming and J lost 3 bases; unmatched junction nucleotides: 6. The CDR3 extends over 17 amino acids. Looked up from germline, CDR1 is LNHDA and CDR2 is SQIVND (reference sequence). The DNA of the CDR3 is TGTGCCAGTAGTCCGCCGGGACTAGCGGGGGACTACAATGAGCAGTTCTTC. Protein product: CASSPPGLAGDYNEQFF.

On this clonotype itself: One end of the junction varies from germline; a read error may be responsible. The chain uses TRBV2 and TRBJ2-5; D unclear. Germline CDR1 SNHLY, CDR2 FYNNEI. The CDR3 runs 14 residues. CDR3: CAGSETEWGETQYF. CDR3 DNA sequence: TGTGCCGGCAGTGAAACGGAGTGGGGAGAGACCCAGTACTTC.

This clonotype was detected ten times or more. The V and J genes are TRBV20-1 and TRBJ1-1; 8 bases match TRBD1. The CDR3 has 12 residues. The germline CDR1 and CDR2 sequences are DFQATT and SNEGSKA (reference sequence). Trimming at V came to 1 base and at J to 10 bases, leaving 5 bases not matched to a gene. The CDR3 here is CSARAGDRGAFF. CDR3 sequence (DNA): TGCAGTGCTAGAGCCGGAGACAGGGGAGCTTTCTTT.

V is TRBV28 and J is TRBJ2-5; 10 bases agree with TRBD2. The germline V gene encodes CDR1 MDHEN and CDR2 SYDVKM. CDR3 length: 15 amino acids. Trimming cost V 4 bases and J 5 bases; bases outside gene matches: 7. The CDR3 nucleotides read TGTGCCAGCAGTTCTACTAGCGGGGATTGGGAGACCCAGTACTTC. Translating it yields CASSSTSGDWETQYF.

There are many counts of this clonotype. The chain has TRBV10-3 and TRBJ1-1; D is perhaps TRBD1 (6 bases). The CDR3 is 15 residues long. V lost 0 bases to trimming and J lost 2 bases, with 10 bases between them. The germline gives CDR1 ENHRY, CDR2 SYGVKD. The CDR3 reads CAISESDRLNTEAFF. The CDR3 nucleotides read TGTGCCATCAGTGAGTCGGACAGATTAAACACTGAAGCTTTCTTT.

The chain joins TRBV6-2 or TRBV6-3 to TRBJ1-5; TRBD1 matches 7 bases. The V and J ends lost 6 bases and 4 bases, in that order; junction bases with no gene match: 9. The germline V gene has CDR1 MNHEY and CDR2 SVGEGT. This CDR3 spans 15 amino acids. The CDR3 bases are TGTGCCAGCAGAAGACAGGGAGGGACTAATCAGCCCCAGCATTTT. Encoded protein: CASRRQGGTNQPQHF.

As for this clonotype: Mismatch with germline at one junction end may stem from a read error. This chain joins TRBV28 and TRBJ1-5; TRBD1 matches at 7 bases. The V gene's germline CDR1 is MDHEN and CDR2 SYDVKM. This CDR3 has 17 residues. CDR3 bases: TGTGCCAGCAGCACCGGGTCCGAAATAGGGGGCAGCCAGCCCCATCATTTT. As protein: CASSTGSEIGGSQPHHF. Full variable domain (rest looked up from reference TRBV28 and TRBJ1-5): DVKVTQSSRYLVKRTGEKVFLECVQDMDHENMFWYRQDPGLGLRLIYFSYDVKMKEKGDIPEGYSVSREKKERFSLILESASTNQTSMYLCASSTGSEIGGSQPHHFGDGTRLSIL.

The sample holds many counts of this clonotype. The chain recombines TRBV7-3 with TRBJ2-2, with D perhaps being TRBD1 or TRBD2 (6 bases each). The V end was cut by 1 base, the J end by 0 bases, with 15 bases between. This CDR3 comprises 18 residues. Germline lookup yields CDR1 SGHTA and CDR2 FQGTGA. The CDR3 protein is CASSLKGVAVSNTGELFF. CDR3 sequence (DNA): TGTGCCAGCAGCTTAAAGGGGGTAGCGGTTTCGAACACCGGGGAGCTGTTTTTT.

For this clonotype: This could be a read error, since a much larger clone is one nucleotide away. The rearrangement links TRBV6-2 or TRBV6-3 to TRBJ2-5, with 9 nucleotides matching TRBD1. The germline gives CDR1 MNHEY, CDR2 SVGEGT. The CDR3 loop spans 15 amino acids. The CDR3 region has the DNA TGTGCCAGCGGTTACTGGGGACAGGGTCAAGAGACCCAGTACTTC. It yields the protein CASGYWGQGQETQYF.

Only a few counts were recorded for this clonotype. The CDR3 DNA sequence: TGTGCCACCCAAAGATCCCCAGATACGCAGTATTTT. This translates into CATQRSPDTQYF. This rearrangement joins TRBV6-1 to TRBJ2-3; D is undetermined. The CDR3 is made up of 12 amino acids. Trimming stripped 10 bases from V and 4 bases from J, with 12 bases between. Germline CDR1 MNHNS, CDR2 SASEGT.

The sample holds one count of this clonotype. A read error is likely here: a far larger clone is one base away. J is TRBJ1-1 and V is TRBV6-4, with D tentatively TRBD1 (5 bases). Germline CDR1 reads MRHNA; CDR2 reads SNTAGT. The CDR3 extends over 13 amino acids. CDR3 loop: CASSWVQDTEDFF. CDR3 nucleotides: TGTGCCAGCAGCTGGGTCCAGGACACTGAAGATTTCTTT.

This clonotype was observed a handful of times. Since a much larger clone is just one base distant, this may be a read error. The rearrangement uses TRBV5-1 and TRBJ1-4; a possible D gene is TRBD1 (6 bases). The germline V and J ends were trimmed by 4 bases and 11 bases, with 21 bases remaining between them. This CDR3 has 15 amino acids. Looked up from germline, CDR1 is SGHRS and CDR2 is YFSETQ. CDR3 sequence (DNA): TGCGCCAGCAGCGGGGGCGTGTTAGGGGCTGGGAAACTGTTTTTT. Its protein is CASSGGVLGAGKLFF.

This clonotype was detected a few times. The chain joins TRBV6-1 to TRBJ2-7; the match to TRBD2 covers 7 bases. The ends lost 8 bases at V and 0 bases at J; junction bases unmatched: 4. CDR3 length: 13 amino acids. The germline V gene encodes CDR1 MNHNS and CDR2 SASEGT. For the CDR3, the DNA is TGTGCCAGCGGGGAGGGGAACTCCTACGAGCAGTACTTC. This sequence encodes CASGEGNSYEQYF.